Each of the 20 T cell receptor beta chains below was sequenced from the same sample in a study of cytomegalovirus exposure and HLA in healthy donors. Both 60 Vbeta primers and 13 Jbeta primers went into the PCR. Data came from immunoSEQ multiplex PCR; TCRdb stores just in-frame clones and leaves some out. The sample records around 160,000 clones, approximately 83% being singletons. The sample comprised PBMCs. The receptor set was obtained from a man younger than 35 in good health and CMV-seropositive.

The rearrangement links TRBV6-5 to TRBJ1-1; D unresolved. The CDR3 contains 14 residues. The V and J ends lost 4 bases and 2 bases respectively, with 11 bases between them. The V gene's germline CDR1 is MNHEY and CDR2 SVGAGI. DNA of the CDR3: TGTGCCAGCAGTTCGCGGGGTGAAAACACTGAAGCTTTCTTT. Protein: CASSSRGENTEAFF.

The V gene is TRBV4-2, the J gene TRBJ1-1; maybe TRBD1 (5 bases). V lost 0 bases, J lost 6 bases, and 23 bases lay in between. From germline, CDR1 is LGHNA and CDR2 YNFKEQ. The CDR3 runs 18 residues. This CDR3 reads CASSQEGGATGLVSEAFF. CDR3 DNA: TGTGCCAGCAGCCAAGAAGGTGGGGCCACAGGTTTGGTTTCTGAAGCTTTCTTT.

The gene calls are TRBV7-3 and TRBJ2-2; 8 nucleotides match TRBD1. This CDR3 is built from 14 residues. Germline V lookup: CDR1 SGHTA, CDR2 FQGTGA. J gave up 6 bases and V 5 bases, and 5 bases lay outside the gene matches. Written as DNA, the CDR3 is TGTGCCAGCAGCGGAGGGACAGGATCCGGGGAGCTGTTTTTT. Translating it yields CASSGGTGSGELFF.

The V and J genes are TRBV5-4 and TRBJ1-2; possible D gene TRBD1, 5 bases. The CDR3 sequence is 13 residues long. Germline V gene data show CDR1 as SGHNT and CDR2 as YYREEE (reference sequence). V dropped 0 bases and J dropped 6 bases, with 9 bases sitting between them. CDR3 loop: CASSLGQGDGYTF. For the CDR3, the DNA is TGTGCCAGCAGCTTGGGGCAGGGTGATGGCTACACCTTC. The whole variable domain, filled in from reference TRBV5-4 and TRBJ1-2, reads ETGVTQSPTHLIKTRGQQVTLRCSSQSGHNTVSWYQQALGQGPQFIFQYYREEENGRGNFPPRFSGLQFPNYSSELNVNALELDDSALYLCASSLGQGDGYTFGSGTRLTVV.

The chain carries TRBV6-1 and TRBJ1-2; possible D gene TRBD1, 6 bases. The CDR3 is 14 residues long. V lost 1 base and J lost 0, with 6 bases in between. Looked up from germline, CDR1 is MNHNS and CDR2 is SASEGT. The CDR3 bases are TGTGCCAGCAGTGAAGGACAGGCTAACTATGGCTACACCTTC. It translates to CASSEGQANYGYTF.

This chain uses TRBV2 with TRBJ2-7; the match to TRBD1 covers 9 bases. The V gene end was trimmed by 8 bases and the J gene end by 2 bases; junction bases not matched to a gene: 4. Per germline, CDR1 SNHLY and CDR2 FYNNEI. The CDR3 is 13 amino acids. The DNA of the CDR3 is TGTGCCAGCCTCCGGGACAGGGCCTACGAGCAGTACTTC. This translates into CASLRDRAYEQYF.

The count of this clone is one. V is TRBV5-6 and J is TRBJ2-1; 11 bases map to TRBD2. V trimming: 4 bases; J trimming: 4 bases; junction bases outside the gene matches: 4. Germline CDR1 SGHDT, CDR2 YYEEEE. The CDR3 is made up of 15 amino acids. The CDR3 DNA reads TGTGCCAGCAGCACCGGGACTAGCGGATACAATGAGCAGTTCTTC. Its translation: CASSTGTSGYNEQFF.

The chain has TRBV5-4 and TRBJ2-2, with a weak D call TRBD2 (6 bases). Germline V gene lookup returns CDR1 SGHNT and CDR2 YYREEE (reference sequence). V was pared by 0 bases and J by 5 bases, with 14 bases between. The CDR3 length is 16 residues. The CDR3 nucleotides are TGTGCCAGCAGCTTGGGCGGAGGGAGGATAACCGGGGAGCTGTTTTTT. Protein product: CASSLGGGRITGELFF.

The V gene is TRBV7-6, the J gene TRBJ2-1; a weak D match, TRBD1 (6 bases). Germline CDR1 reads SGHVS; CDR2 reads FNYEAQ. CDR3 length: 15 amino acids. V lost 1 base and J 4 bases, leaving 11 bases between the germline ends. The CDR3 is CASSLDWTAYNEQFF. The CDR3 DNA follows: TGTGCCAGCAGCTTAGATTGGACAGCGTACAATGAGCAGTTCTTC.

V is TRBV5-6 and J is TRBJ1-1, with D tentatively TRBD1 (6 bases). The CDR3 covers 13 residues. Germline V CDR1 and CDR2: SGHDT, YYEEEE. Deletions cut 4 bases from V and 7 bases from J, with 14 bases between. CDR3 nucleotides: TGTGCCAGCAGCCAGATACAGGGAGATGAAGCTTTCTTT. Protein product: CASSQIQGDEAFF.

This chain links TRBV13 with TRBJ1-1; D uncertain. Per germline, CDR1 PRHDT and CDR2 FYEKMQ (reference sequence). The CDR3 length is 14 residues. The V gene lost 0 bases and the J gene lost 8 bases, with 13 bases spanning the gap. The CDR3 loop is CASSLGMGGAEAFF. In DNA form, the CDR3 reads TGTGCCAGCAGCTTAGGTATGGGAGGCGCGGAAGCTTTCTTT.

V usage is TRBV4-1 and J usage is TRBJ1-1; unclear D gene. The CDR3 is 15 residues long. With 4 bases removed from V and 4 bases from J, the gap between germline ends came to 16 bases. Germline V CDR1 and CDR2: MGHRA, YSYEKL. The CDR3 protein is CASSRGMEASTEAFF. CDR3 bases: TGCGCCAGCAGCCGCGGAATGGAGGCGAGCACTGAAGCTTTCTTT.

This chain connects TRBV5-4 to TRBJ1-6; TRBD1 is a possible D gene (6 bases). Deletions cut 4 bases from V and 10 bases from J, with 12 bases between. The CDR3 runs 13 residues. CDR1 is SGHNT and CDR2 is YYREEE in the germline V gene (reference sequence). In DNA, the CDR3 is TGTGCCAGCAGCCCCCAGGGGATCTCACCCCTCCACTTT. Protein product: CASSPQGISPLHF. Drawing the rest from reference TRBV5-4 and TRBJ1-6, the complete variable domain is ETGVTQSPTHLIKTRGQQVTLRCSSQSGHNTVSWYQQALGQGPQFIFQYYREEENGRGNFPPRFSGLQFPNYSSELNVNALELDDSALYLCASSPQGISPLHFGNGTRLTVT.

This clone has just one count. The rearrangement joins TRBV5-3 to TRBJ2-7; 11 bases match TRBD1. TRBV5-3 counts as an open reading frame of uncertain function. The CDR3 loop spans 19 amino acids. V lost 0 bases to trimming and J lost 6 bases; unmatched junction nucleotides: 17. CDR3 nucleotide sequence: TGTGCCAGAAGCTTGGCCCGTTGGACAGGGGGCGTTAGTGCGGGCGAGCAGTACTTC. As protein: CARSLARWTGGVSAGEQYF.

J is TRBJ2-5 and V is TRBV7-9; 10 bases fit TRBD1. Gene TRBJ2-7 matches the end of the DNA better, so the J call may be wrong. The CDR3 loop spans 16 amino acids. Germline loops: CDR1 SEHNR, CDR2 FQNEAQ (reference sequence). The CDR3 is CASSLDLGTGDSEQYF. CDR3 coding DNA: TGTGCCAGCAGCTTAGACCTCGGGACAGGGGATAGCGAGCAGTACTTC.

The V call is TRBV18, the J call TRBJ2-7; tentative D call: TRBD2 (5 bases). Germline assignment: CDR1 KGHSH and CDR2 LQKENI. The length of the CDR3 is 18 residues. With 0 bases removed from V and 3 bases from J, the gap between germline ends came to 21 bases. In nucleotides, the CDR3 is TGTGCCAGCTCACCACCTTTAGGGAGCGTGGGATTCTACTACGAGCAGTACTTC. Translation gives CASSPPLGSVGFYYEQYF.

The chain recombines TRBV27 with TRBJ1-3; 9 bases line up with TRBD1. V shed 4 bases and J 6 bases; nucleotides not matched to a gene: 7. CDR3 length: 15 amino acids. Germline CDR1 reads MNHEY; CDR2 reads SMNVEV (reference sequence). The CDR3 DNA sequence: TGTGCCAGCAGTTCCACGGGACAGGGTGCAAACACCATATATTTT. It codes for CASSSTGQGANTIYF.

This clone occurred a few times. V is TRBV27 and J is TRBJ1-2, with 7 bases aligning to TRBD1. The CDR3 extends over 11 amino acids. CDR1 is MNHEY, CDR2 SMNVEV, per germline (reference sequence). Trimming cost V 6 bases and J 9 bases; bases outside gene matches: 4. CDR3 DNA: TGTGCCAGCAGAGGGGACAGCAGCTACACCTTC. Its protein is CASRGDSSYTF.

The rearrangement joins TRBV5-5 to TRBJ2-3, with D tentatively TRBD1 (5 bases). The germline V and J ends were trimmed by 3 bases and 2 bases, with 13 bases remaining between them. Germline V CDR1 and CDR2: SGHKS, YYEKEE (reference sequence). This CDR3 has 15 amino acids. The CDR3 reads CASSWAGKDTDTQYF. CDR3 bases: TGTGCCAGCAGCTGGGCAGGGAAGGACACAGATACGCAGTATTTT.

This clone was seen once. The rearrangement joins TRBV2 to TRBJ2-2, with D perhaps matching TRBD2 (5 bases). Germline loops: CDR1 SNHLY, CDR2 FYNNEI. V lost 7 bases, J lost 5 bases, and 17 bases lay in between. The CDR3 consists of 15 residues. CDR3 region: CASKRDGVVTGELFF. CDR3 nucleotides: TGTGCCAGCAAACGGGATGGGGTCGTTACCGGGGAGCTGTTTTTT.